The present T cell receptor beta chain was sequenced within a study of blood T cell repertoires in COVID-19. Looking at the study overall: Both acute and convalescent COVID-19 samples were obtained from the United States, Italy and Spain. Sample material is recorded as cDNA or gDNA derived from T cells, B-cell-depleted T cells, or PBMCs.

Germline V gives CDR1 MNHEY, CDR2 SMNVEV (reference sequence). The CDR3 covers 15 residues. The V gene end was trimmed by 4 bases and the J gene end by 0 bases; junction bases not matched to a gene: 2. Study processing details: Researchers report that nucleated cell counts were estimated from reference gene primer amplification. Generated by immunoSEQ multiplex PCR, the TCRdb table keeps only in-frame clones and is missing some. The DNA gave D and trimming, while V, J and clone size come from that table. Among roughly 60,000 clones, 88% were seen once, and the ten largest hold almost 4%. This clone was seen a single time.

The sample taken for sequencing was peripheral blood. The receptor was derived from a human donor in a cohort sampled during active COVID-19. The chain is built from TRBV27 and TRBJ1-1; TRBD1 agrees at 10 bases. Here the CDR3 reads CASSSGQGMNTEAFF. CDR3 nucleotide sequence: TGTGCCAGCAGTTCGGGACAGGGGATGAACACTGAAGCTTTCTTT.